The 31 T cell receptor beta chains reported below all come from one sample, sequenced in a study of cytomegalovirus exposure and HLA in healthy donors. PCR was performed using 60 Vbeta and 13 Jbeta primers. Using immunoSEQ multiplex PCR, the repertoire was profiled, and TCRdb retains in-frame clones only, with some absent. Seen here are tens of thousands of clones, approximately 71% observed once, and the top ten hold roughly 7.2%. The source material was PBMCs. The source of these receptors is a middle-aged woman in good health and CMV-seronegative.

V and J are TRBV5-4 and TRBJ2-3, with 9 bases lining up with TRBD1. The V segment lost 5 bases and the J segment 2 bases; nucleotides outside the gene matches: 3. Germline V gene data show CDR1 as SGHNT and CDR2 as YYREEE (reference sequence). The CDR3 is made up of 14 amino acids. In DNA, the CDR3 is TGTGCCAGCAGGGGGACAGGGAACACAGATACGCAGTATTTT. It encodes CASRGTGNTDTQYF.

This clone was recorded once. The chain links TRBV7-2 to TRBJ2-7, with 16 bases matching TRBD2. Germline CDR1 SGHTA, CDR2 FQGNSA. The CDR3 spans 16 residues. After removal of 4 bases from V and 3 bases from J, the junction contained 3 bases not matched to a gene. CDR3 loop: CASSSGLAGGGYEQYF. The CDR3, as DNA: TGTGCCAGCAGCTCGGGACTAGCGGGAGGGGGCTACGAGCAGTACTTC.

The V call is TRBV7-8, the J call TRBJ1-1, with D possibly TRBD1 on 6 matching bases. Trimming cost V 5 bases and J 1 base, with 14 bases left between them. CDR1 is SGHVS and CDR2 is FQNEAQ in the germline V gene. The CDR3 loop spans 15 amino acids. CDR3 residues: CASSPPDRRNTEAFF. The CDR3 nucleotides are TGTGCCAGCAGCCCTCCGGACAGAAGGAACACTGAAGCTTTCTTT.

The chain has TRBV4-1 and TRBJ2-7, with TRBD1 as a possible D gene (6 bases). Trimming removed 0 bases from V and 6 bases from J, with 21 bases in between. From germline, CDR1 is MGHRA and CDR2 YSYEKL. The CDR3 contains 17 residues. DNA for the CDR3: TGCGCCAGCAGCCAAGACCCTTTGGATGGGGGCGCGGGCGAGCAGTACTTC. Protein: CASSQDPLDGGAGEQYF.

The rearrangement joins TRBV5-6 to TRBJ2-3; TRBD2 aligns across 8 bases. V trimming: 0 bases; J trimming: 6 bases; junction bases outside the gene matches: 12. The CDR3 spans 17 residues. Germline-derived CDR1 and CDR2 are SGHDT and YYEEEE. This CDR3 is CASSLASGSPLSDTQYF. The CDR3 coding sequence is TGTGCCAGCAGCTTGGCCAGCGGGAGCCCCTTATCCGATACGCAGTATTTT.

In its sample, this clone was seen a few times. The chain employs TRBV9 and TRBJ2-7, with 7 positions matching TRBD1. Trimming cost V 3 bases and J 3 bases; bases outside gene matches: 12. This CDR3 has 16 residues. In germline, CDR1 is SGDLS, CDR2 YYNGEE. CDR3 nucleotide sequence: TGTGCCAGCAGCGCCACCGGGACAGAGTATCTCTACGAGCAGTACTTC. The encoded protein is CASSATGTEYLYEQYF.

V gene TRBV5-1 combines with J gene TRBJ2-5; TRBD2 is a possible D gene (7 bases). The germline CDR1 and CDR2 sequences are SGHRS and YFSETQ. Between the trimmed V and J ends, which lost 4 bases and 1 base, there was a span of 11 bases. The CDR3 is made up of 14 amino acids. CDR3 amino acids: CASSLGGLQETQYF. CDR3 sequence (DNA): TGCGCCAGCAGCCTGGGGGGGCTCCAAGAGACCCAGTACTTC.

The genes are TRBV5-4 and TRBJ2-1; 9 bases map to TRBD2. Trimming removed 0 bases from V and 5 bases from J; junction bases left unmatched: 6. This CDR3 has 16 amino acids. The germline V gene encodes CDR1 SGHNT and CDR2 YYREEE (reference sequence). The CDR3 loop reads CASSLALAGAHNEQFF. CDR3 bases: TGTGCCAGCAGCTTGGCCTTAGCGGGAGCCCACAATGAGCAGTTCTTC.

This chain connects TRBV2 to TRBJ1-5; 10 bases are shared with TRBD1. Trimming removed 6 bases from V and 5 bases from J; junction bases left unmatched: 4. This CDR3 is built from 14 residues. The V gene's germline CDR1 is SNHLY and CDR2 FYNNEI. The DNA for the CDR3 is TGTGCCAGCAGCACGACAGGGGGCTATCAGCCCCAGCATTTT. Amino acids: CASSTTGGYQPQHF.

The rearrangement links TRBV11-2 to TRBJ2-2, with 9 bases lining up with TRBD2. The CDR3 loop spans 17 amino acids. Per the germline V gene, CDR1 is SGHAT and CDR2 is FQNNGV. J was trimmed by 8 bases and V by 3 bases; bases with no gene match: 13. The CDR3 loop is CASSLLFAGGPRGELFF. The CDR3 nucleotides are TGTGCCAGCAGCTTGCTCTTTGCGGGGGGGCCCAGGGGGGAGCTGTTTTTT.

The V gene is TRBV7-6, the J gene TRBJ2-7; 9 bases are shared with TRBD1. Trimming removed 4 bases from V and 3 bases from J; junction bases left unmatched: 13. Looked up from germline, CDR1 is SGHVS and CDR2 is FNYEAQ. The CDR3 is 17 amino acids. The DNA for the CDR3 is TGTGCCAGCAGCTCTCCTGGGGGGACAGGGACGAACTACGAGCAGTACTTC. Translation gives CASSSPGGTGTNYEQYF.

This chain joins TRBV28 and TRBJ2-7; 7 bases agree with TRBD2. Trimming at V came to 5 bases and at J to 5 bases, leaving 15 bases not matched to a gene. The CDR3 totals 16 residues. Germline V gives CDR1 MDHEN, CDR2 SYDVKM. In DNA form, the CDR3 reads TGTGCCAGCAGTACGCACCCGGGGAGGGCTTTCGACGAGCAGTACTTC. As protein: CASSTHPGRAFDEQYF.

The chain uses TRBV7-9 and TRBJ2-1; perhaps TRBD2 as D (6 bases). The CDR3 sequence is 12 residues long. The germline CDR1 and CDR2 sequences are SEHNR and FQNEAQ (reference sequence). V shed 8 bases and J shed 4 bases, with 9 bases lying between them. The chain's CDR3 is CASGRDYNEQFF. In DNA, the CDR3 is TGTGCCAGCGGGCGGGATTACAATGAGCAGTTCTTC. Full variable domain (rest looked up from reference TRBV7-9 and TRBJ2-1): DTGVSQNPRHKITKRGQNVTFRCDPISEHNRLYWYRQTLGQGPEFLTYFQNEAQLEKSRLLSDRFSAERPKGSFSTLEIQRTEQGDSAMYLCASGRDYNEQFFGPGTRLTVL.

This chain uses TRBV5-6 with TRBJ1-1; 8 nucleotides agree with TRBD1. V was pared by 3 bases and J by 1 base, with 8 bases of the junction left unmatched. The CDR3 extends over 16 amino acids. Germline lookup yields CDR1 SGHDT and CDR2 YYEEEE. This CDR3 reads CASSYQRTGTNTEAFF. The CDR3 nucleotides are TGTGCCAGCAGCTACCAGAGGACAGGGACGAACACTGAAGCTTTCTTT.

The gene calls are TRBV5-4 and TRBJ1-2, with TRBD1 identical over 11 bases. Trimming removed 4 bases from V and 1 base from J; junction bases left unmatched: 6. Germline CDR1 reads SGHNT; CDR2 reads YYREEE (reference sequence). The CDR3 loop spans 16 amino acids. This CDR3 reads CASSPGQGASNYGYTF. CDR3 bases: TGTGCCAGCAGCCCCGGACAGGGGGCGAGTAACTATGGCTACACCTTC. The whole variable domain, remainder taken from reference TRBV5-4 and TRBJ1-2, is ETGVTQSPTHLIKTRGQQVTLRCSSQSGHNTVSWYQQALGQGPQFIFQYYREEENGRGNFPPRFSGLQFPNYSSELNVNALELDDSALYLCASSPGQGASNYGYTFGSGTRLTVV.

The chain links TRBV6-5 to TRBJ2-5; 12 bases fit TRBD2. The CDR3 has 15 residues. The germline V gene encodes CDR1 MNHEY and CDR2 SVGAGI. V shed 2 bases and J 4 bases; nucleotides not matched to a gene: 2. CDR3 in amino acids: CASSYGGLAGETQYF. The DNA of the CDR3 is TGTGCCAGCAGTTACGGGGGACTAGCGGGAGAGACCCAGTACTTC.

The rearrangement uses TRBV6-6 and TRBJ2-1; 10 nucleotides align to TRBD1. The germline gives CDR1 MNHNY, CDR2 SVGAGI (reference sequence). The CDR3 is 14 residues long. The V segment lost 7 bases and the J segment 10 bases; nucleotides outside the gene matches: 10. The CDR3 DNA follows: TGTGCCAGCACCTTATCCGACAGGGGGCGGGAGCAGTTCTTC. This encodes CASTLSDRGREQFF.

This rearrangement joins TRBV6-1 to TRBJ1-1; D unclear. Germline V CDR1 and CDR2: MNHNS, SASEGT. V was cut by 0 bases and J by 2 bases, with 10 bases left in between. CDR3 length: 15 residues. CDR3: CASSEALRVNTEAFF. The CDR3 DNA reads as TGTGCCAGCAGTGAAGCGCTTCGAGTAAACACTGAAGCTTTCTTT.

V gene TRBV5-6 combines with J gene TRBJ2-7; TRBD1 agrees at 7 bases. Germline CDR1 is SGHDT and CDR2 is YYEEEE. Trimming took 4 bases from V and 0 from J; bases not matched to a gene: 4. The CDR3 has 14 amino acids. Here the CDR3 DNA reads TGTGCCAGCAGCCTGACAGGGAGCTCCTACGAGCAGTACTTC. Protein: CASSLTGSSYEQYF.

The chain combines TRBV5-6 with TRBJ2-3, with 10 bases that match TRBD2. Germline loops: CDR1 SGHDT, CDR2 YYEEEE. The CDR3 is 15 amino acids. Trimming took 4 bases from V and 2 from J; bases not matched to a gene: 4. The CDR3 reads CASSVSGRATDTQYF. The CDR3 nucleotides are TGTGCCAGCAGCGTGAGCGGGAGGGCCACAGATACGCAGTATTTT.

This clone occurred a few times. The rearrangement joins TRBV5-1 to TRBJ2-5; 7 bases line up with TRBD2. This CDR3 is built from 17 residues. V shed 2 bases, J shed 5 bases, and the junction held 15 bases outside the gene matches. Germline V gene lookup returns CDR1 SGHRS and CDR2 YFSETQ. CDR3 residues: CASSLEWRTSAGETQYF. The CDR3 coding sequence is TGCGCCAGCAGCTTAGAATGGCGGACTAGTGCCGGGGAGACCCAGTACTTC.

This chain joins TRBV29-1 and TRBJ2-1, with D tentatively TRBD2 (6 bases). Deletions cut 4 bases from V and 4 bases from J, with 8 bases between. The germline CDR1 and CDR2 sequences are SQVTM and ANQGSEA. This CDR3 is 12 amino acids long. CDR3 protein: CSVVEGYNEQFF. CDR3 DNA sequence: TGCAGCGTTGTGGAGGGGTACAATGAGCAGTTCTTC.

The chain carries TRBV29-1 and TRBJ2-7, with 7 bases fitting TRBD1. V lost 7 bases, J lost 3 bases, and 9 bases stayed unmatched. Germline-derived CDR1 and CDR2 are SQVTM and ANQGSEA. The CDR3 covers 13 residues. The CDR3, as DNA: TGCAGCGGGGCCCAGGGGGTAAACTACGAGCAGTACTTC. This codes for CSGAQGVNYEQYF.

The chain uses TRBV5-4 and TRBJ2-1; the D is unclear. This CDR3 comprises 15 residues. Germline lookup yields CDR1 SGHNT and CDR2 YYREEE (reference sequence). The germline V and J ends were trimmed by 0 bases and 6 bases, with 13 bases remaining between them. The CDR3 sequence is CASSLEPARSNEQFF. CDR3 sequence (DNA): TGTGCCAGCAGCTTGGAACCCGCCCGGAGCAATGAGCAGTTCTTC.

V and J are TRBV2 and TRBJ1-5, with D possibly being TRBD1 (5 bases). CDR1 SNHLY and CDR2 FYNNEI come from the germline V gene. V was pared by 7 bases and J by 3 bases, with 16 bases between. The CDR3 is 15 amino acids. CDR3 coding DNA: TGTGCCAGCAAGAGGGCGGGACGGGACAATCAGCCCCAGCATTTT. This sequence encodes CASKRAGRDNQPQHF.

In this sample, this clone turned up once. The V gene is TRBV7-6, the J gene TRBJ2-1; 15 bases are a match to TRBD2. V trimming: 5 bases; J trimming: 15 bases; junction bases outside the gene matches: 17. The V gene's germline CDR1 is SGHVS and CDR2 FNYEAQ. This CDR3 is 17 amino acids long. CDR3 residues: CASSPQGLAGGEPRLFF. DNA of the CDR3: TGTGCCAGCAGCCCACAAGGACTAGCGGGAGGGGAACCCCGGCTGTTCTTC. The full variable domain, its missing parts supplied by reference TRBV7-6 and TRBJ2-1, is GAGVSQSPRYKVTKRGQDVALRCDPISGHVSLYWYRQALGQGPEFLTYFNYEAQQDKSGLPNDRFSAERPEGSISTLTIQRTEQRDSAMYRCASSPQGLAGGEPRLFFGPGTRLTVL.

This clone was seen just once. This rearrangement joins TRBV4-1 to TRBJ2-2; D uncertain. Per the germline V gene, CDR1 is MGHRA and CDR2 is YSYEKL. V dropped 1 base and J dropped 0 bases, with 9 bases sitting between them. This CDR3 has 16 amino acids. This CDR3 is CASSQVQRTNTGELFF. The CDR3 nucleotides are TGCGCCAGCAGCCAAGTACAACGTACGAACACCGGGGAGCTGTTTTTT.

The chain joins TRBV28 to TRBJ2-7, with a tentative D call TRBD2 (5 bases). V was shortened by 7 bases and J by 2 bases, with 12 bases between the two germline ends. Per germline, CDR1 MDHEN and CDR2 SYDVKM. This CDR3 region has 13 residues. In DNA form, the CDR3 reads TGTGCCAGCAAAACCTCCGGGGCCTACGAGCAGTACTTC. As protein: CASKTSGAYEQYF.

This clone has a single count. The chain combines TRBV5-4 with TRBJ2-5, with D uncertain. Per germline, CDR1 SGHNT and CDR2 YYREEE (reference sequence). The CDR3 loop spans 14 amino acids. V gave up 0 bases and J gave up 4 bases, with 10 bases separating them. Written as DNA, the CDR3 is TGTGCCAGCAGCTTGGCCGCGCGGCCAGAGACCCAGTACTTC. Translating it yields CASSLAARPETQYF.

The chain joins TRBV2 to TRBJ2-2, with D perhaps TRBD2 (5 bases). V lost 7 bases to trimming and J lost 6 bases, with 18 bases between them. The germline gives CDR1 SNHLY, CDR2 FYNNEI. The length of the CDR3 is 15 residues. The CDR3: CASTTLFGGSGELFF. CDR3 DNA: TGTGCCAGCACTACCCTATTCGGCGGGTCCGGGGAGCTGTTTTTT.

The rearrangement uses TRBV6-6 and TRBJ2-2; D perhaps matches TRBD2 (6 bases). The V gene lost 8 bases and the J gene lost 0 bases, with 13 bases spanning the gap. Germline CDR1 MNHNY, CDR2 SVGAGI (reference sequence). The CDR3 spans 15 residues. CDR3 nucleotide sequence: TGTGCCAGCTATGGGAGGCAGACGAACACCGGGGAGCTGTTTTTT. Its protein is CASYGRQTNTGELFF.